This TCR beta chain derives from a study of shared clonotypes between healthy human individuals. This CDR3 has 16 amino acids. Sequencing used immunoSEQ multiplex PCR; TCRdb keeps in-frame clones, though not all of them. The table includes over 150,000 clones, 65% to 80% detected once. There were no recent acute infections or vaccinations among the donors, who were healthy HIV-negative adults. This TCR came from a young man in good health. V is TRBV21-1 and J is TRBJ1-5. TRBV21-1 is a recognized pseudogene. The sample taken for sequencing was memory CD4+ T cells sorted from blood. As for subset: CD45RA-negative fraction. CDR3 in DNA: TGTGCCAGCAGCAAAGCGCTAGGTCGGTTCAATCAGCCCCAGCATTTT. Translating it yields CASSKALGRFNQPQHF.